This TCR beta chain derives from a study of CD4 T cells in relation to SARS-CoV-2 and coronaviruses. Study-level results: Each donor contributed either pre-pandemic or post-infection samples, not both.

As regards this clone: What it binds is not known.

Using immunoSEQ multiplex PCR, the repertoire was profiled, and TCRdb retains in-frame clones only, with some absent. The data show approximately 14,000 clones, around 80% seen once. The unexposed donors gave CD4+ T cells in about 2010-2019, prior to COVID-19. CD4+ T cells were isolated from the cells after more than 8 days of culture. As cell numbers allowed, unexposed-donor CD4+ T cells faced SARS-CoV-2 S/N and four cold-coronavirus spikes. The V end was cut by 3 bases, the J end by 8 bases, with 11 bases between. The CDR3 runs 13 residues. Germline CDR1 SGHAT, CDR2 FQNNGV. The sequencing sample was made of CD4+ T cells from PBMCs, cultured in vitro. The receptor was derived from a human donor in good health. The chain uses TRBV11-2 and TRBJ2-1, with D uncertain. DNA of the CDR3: TGTGCCAGCAGCTTCGCAAGGGCTTATGAGCAGTTCTTC. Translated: CASSFARAYEQFF.